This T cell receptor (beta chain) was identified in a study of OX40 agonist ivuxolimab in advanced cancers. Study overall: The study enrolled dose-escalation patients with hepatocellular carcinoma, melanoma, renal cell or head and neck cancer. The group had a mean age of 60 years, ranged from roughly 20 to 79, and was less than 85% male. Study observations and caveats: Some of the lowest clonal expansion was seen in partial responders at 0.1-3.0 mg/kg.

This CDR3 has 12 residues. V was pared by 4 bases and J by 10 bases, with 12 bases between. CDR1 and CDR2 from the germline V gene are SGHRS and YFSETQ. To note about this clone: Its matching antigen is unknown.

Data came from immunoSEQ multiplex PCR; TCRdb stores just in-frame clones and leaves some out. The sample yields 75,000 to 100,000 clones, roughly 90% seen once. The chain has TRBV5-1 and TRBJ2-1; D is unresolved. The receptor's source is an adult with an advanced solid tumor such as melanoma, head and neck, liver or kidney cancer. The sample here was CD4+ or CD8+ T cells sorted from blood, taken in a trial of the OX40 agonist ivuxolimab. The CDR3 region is CASSPQLEEQFF. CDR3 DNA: TGCGCCAGCAGCCCGCAACTGGAGGAGCAGTTCTTC.